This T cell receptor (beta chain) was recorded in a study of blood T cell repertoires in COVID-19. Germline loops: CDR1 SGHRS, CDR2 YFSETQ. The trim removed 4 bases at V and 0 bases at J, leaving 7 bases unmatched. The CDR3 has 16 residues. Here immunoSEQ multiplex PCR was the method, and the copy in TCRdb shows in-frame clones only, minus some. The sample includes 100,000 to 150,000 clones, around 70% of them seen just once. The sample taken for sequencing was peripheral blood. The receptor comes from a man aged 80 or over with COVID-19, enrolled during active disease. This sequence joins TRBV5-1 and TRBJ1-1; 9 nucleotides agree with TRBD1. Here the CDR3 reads CASSPDRGHLNTEAFF. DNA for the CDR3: TGCGCCAGCAGCCCGGACAGGGGACATCTGAACACTGAAGCTTTCTTT.